This T cell receptor (beta chain) was observed in a study of blood T cell repertoires in COVID-19. In the study overall: Collection of acute and convalescent COVID-19 samples took place in the United States, Italy and Spain.

Using immunoSEQ multiplex PCR, the repertoire was profiled, and TCRdb retains in-frame clones only, with some absent. The sample holds 350,000 to 450,000 clones; roughly four fifths are singletons and the top ten take approximately 5%. The study drew participants aged roughly 18 to 95 years from approximately 25 US areas. Categorization into cohorts depended on clinical history that participants reported. Recovered status in Cohort 3 required two negative PCRs, clearance, or symptom resolution. Trimming cost V 5 bases and J 3 bases, with 13 bases left between them. Germline-derived CDR1 and CDR2 are PRHDT and FYEKMQ (reference sequence). This CDR3 contains 15 residues.

This sequence joins TRBV13 and TRBJ2-2; unclear D gene. Sequenced sample: PBMCs or T cells enriched from blood (not recorded which). This TCR came from a woman aged 45-60 years who had recovered from COVID-19. CDR3 sequence reads: CASSHSRNHTGELFF. CDR3 bases: TGTGCCAGCAGCCATTCTAGGAACCACACCGGGGAGCTGTTTTTT.